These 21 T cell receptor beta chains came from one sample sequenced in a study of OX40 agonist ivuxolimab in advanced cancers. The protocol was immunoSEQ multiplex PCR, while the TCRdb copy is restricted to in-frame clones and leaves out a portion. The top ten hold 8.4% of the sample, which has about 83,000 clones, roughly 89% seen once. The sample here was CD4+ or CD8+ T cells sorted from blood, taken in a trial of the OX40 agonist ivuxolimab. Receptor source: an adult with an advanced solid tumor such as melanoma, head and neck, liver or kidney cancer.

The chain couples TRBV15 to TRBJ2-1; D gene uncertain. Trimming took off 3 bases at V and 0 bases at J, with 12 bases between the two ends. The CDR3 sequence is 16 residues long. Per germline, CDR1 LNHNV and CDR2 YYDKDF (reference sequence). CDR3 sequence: CATSSSLESSYNEQFF. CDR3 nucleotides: TGTGCCACCAGCAGTAGTCTAGAAAGCTCCTACAATGAGCAGTTCTTC.

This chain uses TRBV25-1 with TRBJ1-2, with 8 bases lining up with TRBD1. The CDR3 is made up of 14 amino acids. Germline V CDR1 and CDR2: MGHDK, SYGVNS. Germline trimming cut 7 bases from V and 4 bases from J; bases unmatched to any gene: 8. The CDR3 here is CASTLTGEGYGYTF. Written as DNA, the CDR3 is TGTGCCAGCACTTTGACAGGGGAGGGCTATGGCTACACCTTC.

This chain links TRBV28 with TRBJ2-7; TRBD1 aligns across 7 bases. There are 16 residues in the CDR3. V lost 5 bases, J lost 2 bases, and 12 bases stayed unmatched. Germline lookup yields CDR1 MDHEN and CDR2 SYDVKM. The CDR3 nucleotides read TGTGCCAGCAGTCCCCCGACAGGGTGGGCCCCCTACGAGCAGTACTTC. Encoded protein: CASSPPTGWAPYEQYF.

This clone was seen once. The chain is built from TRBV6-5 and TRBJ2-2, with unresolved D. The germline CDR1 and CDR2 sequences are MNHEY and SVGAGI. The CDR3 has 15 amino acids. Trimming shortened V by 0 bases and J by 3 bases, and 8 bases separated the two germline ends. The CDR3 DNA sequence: TGTGCCAGCAGTTACTCGATCCCATACACCGGGGAGCTGTTTTTT. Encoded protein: CASSYSIPYTGELFF.

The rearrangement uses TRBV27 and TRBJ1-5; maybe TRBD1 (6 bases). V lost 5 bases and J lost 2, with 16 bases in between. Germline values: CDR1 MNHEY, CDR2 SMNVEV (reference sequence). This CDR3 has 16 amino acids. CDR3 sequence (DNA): TGTGCCAGCAGTACGGACAGAGCTAGTGGCAATCAGCCCCAGCATTTT. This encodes CASSTDRASGNQPQHF.

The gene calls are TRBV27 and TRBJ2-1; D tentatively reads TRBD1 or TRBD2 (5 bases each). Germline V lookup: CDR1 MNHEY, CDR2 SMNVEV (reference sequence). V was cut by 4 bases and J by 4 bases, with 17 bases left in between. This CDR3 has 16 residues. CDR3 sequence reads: CASSSLVGEAYNEQFF. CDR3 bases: TGTGCCAGCAGTTCCCTAGTGGGGGAAGCGTACAATGAGCAGTTCTTC.

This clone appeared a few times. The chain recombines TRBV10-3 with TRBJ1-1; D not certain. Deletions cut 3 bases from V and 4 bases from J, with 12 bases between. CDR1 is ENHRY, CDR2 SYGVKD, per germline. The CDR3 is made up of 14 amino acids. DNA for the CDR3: TGTGCCATCAGTGAAGGTGGCTTTAGCACTGAAGCTTTCTTT. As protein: CAISEGGFSTEAFF.

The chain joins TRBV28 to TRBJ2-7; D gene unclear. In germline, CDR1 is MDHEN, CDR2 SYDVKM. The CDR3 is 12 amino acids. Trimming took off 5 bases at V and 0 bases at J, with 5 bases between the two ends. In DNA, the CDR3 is TGTGCCAGCAGTGGTTACTCCTACGAGCAGTACTTC. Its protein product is CASSGYSYEQYF.

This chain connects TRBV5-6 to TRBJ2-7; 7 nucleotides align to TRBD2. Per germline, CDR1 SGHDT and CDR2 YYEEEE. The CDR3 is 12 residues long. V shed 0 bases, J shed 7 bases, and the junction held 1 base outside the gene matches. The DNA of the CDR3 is TGTGCCAGCAGCTTGGACGGGGGGGAGCAGTACGTC. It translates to CASSLDGGEQYV.

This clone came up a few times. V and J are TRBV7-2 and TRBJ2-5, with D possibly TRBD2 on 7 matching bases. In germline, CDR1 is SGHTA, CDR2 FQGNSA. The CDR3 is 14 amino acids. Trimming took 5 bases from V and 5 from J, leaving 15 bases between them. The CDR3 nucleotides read TGTGCCAGCAGCCCCTGGCCGGGGGGCGAGACCCAGTACTTC. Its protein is CASSPWPGGETQYF.

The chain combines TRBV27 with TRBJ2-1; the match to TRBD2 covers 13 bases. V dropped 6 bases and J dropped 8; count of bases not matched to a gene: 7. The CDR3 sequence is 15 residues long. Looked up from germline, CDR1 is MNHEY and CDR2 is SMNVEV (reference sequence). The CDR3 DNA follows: TGTGCCAGCAGCGTGAGACTAGCGGGGGGCGATGAGCAGTTCTTC. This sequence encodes CASSVRLAGGDEQFF.

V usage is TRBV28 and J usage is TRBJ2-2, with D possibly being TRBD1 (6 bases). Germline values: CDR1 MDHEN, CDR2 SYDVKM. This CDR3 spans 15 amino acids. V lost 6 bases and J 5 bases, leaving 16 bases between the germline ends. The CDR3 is CASSQNREWTGELFF. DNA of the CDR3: TGTGCCAGCAGCCAAAACAGGGAGTGGACCGGGGAGCTGTTTTTT. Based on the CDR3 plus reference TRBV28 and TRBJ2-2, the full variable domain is DVKVTQSSRYLVKRTGEKVFLECVQDMDHENMFWYRQDPGLGLRLIYFSYDVKMKEKGDIPEGYSVSREKKERFSLILESASTNQTSMYLCASSQNREWTGELFFGEGSRLTVL.

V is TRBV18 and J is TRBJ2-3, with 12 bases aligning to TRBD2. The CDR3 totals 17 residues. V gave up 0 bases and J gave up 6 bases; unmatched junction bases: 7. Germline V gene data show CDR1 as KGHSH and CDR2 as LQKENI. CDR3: CASSPPASGRGADTQYF. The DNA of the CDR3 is TGTGCCAGCTCACCACCTGCTAGCGGGAGGGGAGCGGATACGCAGTATTTT.

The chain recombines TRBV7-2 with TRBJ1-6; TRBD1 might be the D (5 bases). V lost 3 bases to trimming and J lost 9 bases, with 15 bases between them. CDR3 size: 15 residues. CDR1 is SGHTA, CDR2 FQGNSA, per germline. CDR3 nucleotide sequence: TGTGCCAGCAGCTTGACGTCAGGGTCTACTTCACCCCTCCACTTT. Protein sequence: CASSLTSGSTSPLHF.

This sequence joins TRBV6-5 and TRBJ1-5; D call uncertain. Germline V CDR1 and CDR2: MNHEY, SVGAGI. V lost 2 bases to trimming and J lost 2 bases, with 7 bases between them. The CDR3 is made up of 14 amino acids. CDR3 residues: CASSYGRGNQPQHF. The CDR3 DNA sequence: TGTGCCAGCAGTTACGGGCGCGGCAATCAGCCCCAGCATTTT.

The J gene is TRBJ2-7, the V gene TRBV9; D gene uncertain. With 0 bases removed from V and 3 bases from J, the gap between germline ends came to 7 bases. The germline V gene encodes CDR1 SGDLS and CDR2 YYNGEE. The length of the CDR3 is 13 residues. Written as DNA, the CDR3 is TGTGCCAGCAGCGTAGGGACCTTCTACGAGCAGTACTTC. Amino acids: CASSVGTFYEQYF.

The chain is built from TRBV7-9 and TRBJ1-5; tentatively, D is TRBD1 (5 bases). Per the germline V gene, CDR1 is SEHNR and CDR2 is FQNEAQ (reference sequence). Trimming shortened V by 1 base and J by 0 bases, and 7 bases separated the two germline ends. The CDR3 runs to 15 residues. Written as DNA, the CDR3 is TGTGCCAGCAGCTTAGGCAGGGATAGCAATCAGCCCCAGCATTTT. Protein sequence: CASSLGRDSNQPQHF.

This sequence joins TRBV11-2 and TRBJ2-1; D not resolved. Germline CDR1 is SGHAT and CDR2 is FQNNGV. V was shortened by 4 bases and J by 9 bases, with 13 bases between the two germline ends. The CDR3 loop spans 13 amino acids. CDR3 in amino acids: CASSWWHSIEQFF. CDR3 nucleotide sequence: TGTGCCAGCAGCTGGTGGCATTCGATTGAGCAGTTCTTC.

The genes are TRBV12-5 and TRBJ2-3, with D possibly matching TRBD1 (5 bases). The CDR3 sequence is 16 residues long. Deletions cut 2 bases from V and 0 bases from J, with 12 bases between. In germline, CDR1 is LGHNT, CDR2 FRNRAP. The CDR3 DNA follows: TGTGCTAGTGGTTTGAATGGGGCGCCTAGCACAGATACGCAGTATTTT. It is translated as CASGLNGAPSTDTQYF.

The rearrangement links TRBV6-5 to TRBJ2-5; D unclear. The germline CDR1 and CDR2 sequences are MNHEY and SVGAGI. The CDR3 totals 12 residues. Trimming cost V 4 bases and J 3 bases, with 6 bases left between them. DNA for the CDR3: TGTGCCAGCAGTTCCGGCGAAGAGACCCAGTACTTC. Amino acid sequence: CASSSGEETQYF.

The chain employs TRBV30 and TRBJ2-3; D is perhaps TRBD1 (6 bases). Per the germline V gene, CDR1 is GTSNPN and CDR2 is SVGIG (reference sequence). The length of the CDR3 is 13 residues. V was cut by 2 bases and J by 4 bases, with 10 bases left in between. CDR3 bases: TGTGCCTGGAGTAAGGGACATGCAGATACGCAGTATTTT. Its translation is CAWSKGHADTQYF.